These 8 T cell receptor beta chains originate from one sample sequenced in a study of blood T cell repertoires in COVID-19 (dated by TCRdb to 2018 to 2020). The receptor library was made with the immunoSEQ multiplex PCR assay. TCRdb took over this immuneACCESS table, retaining in-frame rearrangements with V and J assigned. Such tables are incomplete; in checked studies, under half of the missing clones stem from an unresolved V gene, and the remainder is unexplained. The sample table records 110,000 or so clones; less than 85% of these occur just once. About 2.3% of the sample rests with the top ten. The sequenced sample consisted of peripheral blood. All receptors derive from a man in his fifties or sixties with acute or convalescent COVID-19.

The chain couples TRBV9 to TRBJ1-3; D is ambiguous. V was pared by 0 bases and J by 3 bases, with 4 bases between. This CDR3 is 13 amino acids long. Germline loops: CDR1 SGDLS, CDR2 YYNGEE. The DNA for the CDR3 is TGTGCCAGCAGCGTAGACTTTGGAAACACCATATATTTT. This translates into CASSVDFGNTIYF.

This clone showed up just a few times. The chain has TRBV15 and TRBJ2-6; possible D gene TRBD2, 7 bases. V lost 1 base to trimming and J lost 2 bases, with 9 bases between them. The germline gives CDR1 LNHNV, CDR2 YYDKDF (reference sequence). The CDR3 spans 16 residues. The CDR3 bases are TGTGCCACCAGCAGAGGAGGGGGGGCTGGGGCCAACGTCCTGACTTTC. Translation gives CATSRGGGAGANVLTF. The entire variable domain, with the rest obtained from reference TRBV15 and TRBJ2-6, is as follows: DAMVIQNPRYQVTQFGKPVTLSCSQTLNHNVMYWYQQKSSQAPKLLFHYYDKDFNNEADTPDNFQSRRPNTSFCFLDIRSPGLGDTAMYLCATSRGGGAGANVLTFGAGSRLTVL.

This clone was seen a single time. The chain couples TRBV12-3 or TRBV12-4 to TRBJ1-2; perhaps TRBD1 as D (5 bases). The CDR3 consists of 13 residues. Deletions cut 8 bases from V and 5 bases from J, with 15 bases between. The DNA for the CDR3 is TGTGCCAGCCGACAGCCAGCGGGATATGGCTACACCTTC. It codes for CASRQPAGYGYTF.

The chain is built from TRBV7-8 and TRBJ2-5; 12 bases are a match to TRBD1. Germline CDR1 is SGHVS and CDR2 is FQNEAQ. With 1 base clipped from V and 5 bases from J, the junction kept 2 bases outside the gene matches. The CDR3 spans 15 residues. The CDR3 loop is CASSLDGTGGETQYF. Here the CDR3 DNA reads TGTGCCAGCAGCTTAGATGGGACAGGGGGCGAGACCCAGTACTTC.

J is TRBJ1-2 and V is TRBV5-1; unclear D gene. There are 15 residues in the CDR3. Deletions cut 0 bases from V and 6 bases from J, with 15 bases between. In germline, CDR1 is SGHRS, CDR2 YFSETQ. CDR3: CASSLEVSEVDGYTF. The CDR3 DNA follows: TGCGCCAGCAGCTTGGAGGTCAGTGAGGTCGATGGCTACACCTTC.

This chain uses TRBV9 with TRBJ2-7; TRBD1 matches 8 bases. Germline lookup yields CDR1 SGDLS and CDR2 YYNGEE. V gave up 4 bases and J gave up 2 bases; unmatched junction bases: 5. CDR3 length: 14 residues. The CDR3 is CASSTEDRAYEQYF. Written as DNA, the CDR3 is TGTGCCAGCAGCACCGAGGACAGGGCCTACGAGCAGTACTTC. Full variable domain (outside the CDR3, taken from reference TRBV9 and TRBJ2-7): DSGVTQTPKHLITATGQRVTLRCSPRSGDLSVYWYQQSLDQGLQFLIQYYNGEERAKGNILERFSAQQFPDLHSELNLSSLELGDSALYFCASSTEDRAYEQYFGPGTRLTVT.

This clone was picked up a small number of times. V is TRBV4-2 and J is TRBJ2-7, with a possible D match to TRBD2 (6 bases). Trimming shortened V by 1 base and J by 2 bases, and 9 bases separated the two germline ends. In germline, CDR1 is LGHNA, CDR2 YNFKEQ. CDR3 length: 14 amino acids. The CDR3 DNA reads as TGTGCCAGCAGCCAAGCCCCGGGGGCCTACGAGCAGTACTTC. Translation: CASSQAPGAYEQYF.

This clone is a singleton in its sample. This chain connects TRBV19 to TRBJ1-6; the D gene is possibly TRBD1 (5 bases). The V and J ends lost 6 bases and 6 bases respectively, with 12 bases between them. The germline V gene encodes CDR1 LNHDA and CDR2 SQIVND (reference sequence). This CDR3 has 14 residues. The chain's CDR3 is CASRWGEGNSPLHF. The CDR3 DNA follows: TGTGCCAGTAGGTGGGGGGAAGGTAATTCACCCCTCCACTTT.